Listed below are T cell receptor beta chains from one sample, sequenced in a study of blood T cells in healthy people across ages. Each CDR3 protein gets one entry after TCRdb re-called the 5' RACE reads with MiXCR. The sample lists around 1,500,000 distinct CDR3 sequences, about 28% occurring once. Input material: blood. The receptors here all came from a woman aged 25 to 39 in good health. Each CDR3 is given with its conserved first and last residue. A D gene is named only where the DNA matches it firmly. Some rows have no size entry. The others give once, few or many, or a class for an expanded clone.

clone_size	j_call	d_call	v_call	cdr3_aa	cdr3_nt
many	TRBJ2-1	TRBD2	TRBV20-1	CSGESRASGSNEQFF	TGCAGTGGAGAGAGTAGGGCTAGCGGGAGCAATGAGCAGTTCTTC
few	TRBJ2-3	TRBD1	TRBV6-5	CASISGTGSTDTQYF	TGTGCCAGCATTTCCGGGACAGGGAGTACAGATACGCAGTATTTT
-	TRBJ2-7	TRBD2	TRBV27	CASSRDTSGSSNEQYF	TGTGCCAGCAGCCGAGATACTAGCGGGAGTAGCAACGAGCAGTACTTC
few	TRBJ2-7	-	TRBV28	CASSEGPPYEQYF	TGTGCCAGCAGTGAGGGACCGCCTTACGAGCAGTACTTC
-	TRBJ2-2	-	TRBV5-1	CASSAQGTTGELFF	TGCGCCAGCAGCGCACAGGGAACCACCGGGGAGCTGTTTTTT
-	TRBJ2-3	-	TRBV2	CASRDLASETQYF	TGTGCCAGCAGGGATTTAGCGTCGGAAACGCAGTATTTT
-	TRBJ1-6	TRBD1	TRBV7-2	CASSQQGANYNSPHHF	TGTGCCAGCAGCCAACAGGGGGCCAACTATAATTCACCCCACCACTTT
few	TRBJ1-4	TRBD1	TRBV6-5	CASRITYRGTNEKLFF	TGTGCCAGCAGAATAACCTACAGGGGGACTAATGAAAAACTGTTTTTT
-	TRBJ2-7	-	TRBV7-2	CASSLGGGGGSYEQYF	TGTGCCAGCAGCTTAGGGGGCGGGGGCGGCTCCTACGAGCAGTACTTC
few	TRBJ2-1	TRBD1	TRBV7-9	CASSRTGKSDEQFF	TGTGCCAGCAGCAGGACAGGGAAGAGCGATGAGCAGTTCTTC
-	TRBJ2-1	-	TRBV7-2	CASIKTSPLNEQFF	TGTGCCAGCATCAAGACTAGTCCGCTCAATGAGCAGTTCTTC
few	TRBJ2-7	TRBD2	TRBV10-3	CAIRRLAGESEQYF	TGTGCCATCCGTAGACTAGCGGGAGAGTCCGAGCAGTACTTC
few	TRBJ2-2	TRBD1	TRBV10-2	CASMRQGKTGELFF	TGCGCCAGCATGAGACAGGGGAAGACCGGGGAGCTGTTTTTT
-	TRBJ1-5	-	TRBV6-2/TRBV6-3	CASSYSSYDQPQHF	TGTGCCAGCAGTTACTCGTCCTATGATCAGCCCCAGCATTTT
-	TRBJ2-7	-	TRBV7-2	CASTHGDGCYEQYF	TGCGCCAGCACTCATGGGGACGGCTGCTACGAGCAGTACTTC
many	TRBJ2-5	-	TRBV11-2	CASSPWADQETQYF	TGTGCCAGCAGCCCTTGGGCGGACCAAGAGACCCAGTACTTC
few	TRBJ2-2	-	TRBV5-1	CASSWMLWGAQDTGELFF	TGCGCCAGCAGCTGGATGCTCTGGGGTGCTCAAGACACCGGGGAGCTGTTTTTT
few	TRBJ1-2	-	TRBV19	CASSTPDIRFYGYTF	TGTGCCAGTAGTACCCCGGACATAAGGTTCTATGGCTACACCTTC
-	TRBJ2-7	-	TRBV6-2/TRBV6-3	CASSSFSYERYF	TGTGCCAGCAGTTCCTTCTCCTACGAGCGGTACTTC
few	TRBJ2-7	TRBD1	TRBV3-1	CASSQTLPDRVTYEQYF	TGTGCCAGCAGCCAAACCTTACCGGACAGGGTCACCTACGAGCAGTACTTC
many	TRBJ2-6	-	TRBV29-1	CSVERSPSGANVLTF	TGCAGCGTTGAGCGATCCCCCTCTGGGGCCAACGTCCTGACTTTC
-	TRBJ1-2	-	TRBV3-1	CASSQGASRAYYGYTF	TGTGCCAGCAGCCAAGGAGCGAGCAGGGCCTACTATGGCTACACCTTC
many	TRBJ2-4	TRBD1	TRBV29-1	CSYGQGTNIQYF	TGCAGCTACGGACAGGGCACAAACATTCAGTACTTC
-	TRBJ1-1	-	TRBV20-1	CSASGQILNTEAFF	TGCAGTGCTTCCGGACAGATTTTGAACACTGAAGCTTTCTTT
-	TRBJ1-2	-	TRBV2	CASSESGLVYGYTF	TGTGCCAGCAGTGAATCAGGACTCGTCTATGGCTACACCTTC
-	TRBJ2-5	-	TRBV3-1	CASSPRKDRIQETQYF	TGTGCCAGCAGTCCGAGAAAGGACAGAATTCAAGAGACCCAGTACTTC
few	TRBJ2-5	TRBD2	TRBV6-1	CASKGQAGGGTQYF	TGTGCCAGCAAGGGCCAGGCGGGGGGGGGGACCCAGTACTTC
-	TRBJ2-3	TRBD2	TRBV29-1	CSVEKSGGATDTQYF	TGCAGCGTTGAGAAGAGCGGGGGGGCTACAGATACGCAGTATTTT
-	TRBJ1-5	-	TRBV6-1	CASSEYAVSHQPQHF	TGTGCCAGCAGTGAATATGCCGTCAGCCATCAGCCCCAGCATTTT
few	TRBJ2-5	TRBD2	TRBV5-1	CASSLFGTNEETQYF	TGCGCCAGCAGCTTGTTTGGGACTAACGAAGAGACCCAGTACTTC
few	TRBJ1-6	-	TRBV4-1	CASSQAPGIESSPLHF	TGCGCCAGCAGCCAAGCTCCGGGTATTGAGTCTTCACCCCTCCACTTT
few	TRBJ1-5	TRBD1	TRBV5-5	CASSSSDRENQPQHF	TGTGCCAGCAGCTCCTCGGACAGGGAAAATCAGCCCCAGCATTTT
-	TRBJ1-6	-	TRBV28	CASNTFTSSPLHF	TGTGCCAGCAACACCTTCACCTCTTCACCCCTCCACTTT
few	TRBJ2-7	TRBD2	TRBV18	CASSPSRREGIYNEQYF	TGTGCCAGCTCACCCTCGAGACGGGAGGGTATATACAATGAGCAGTACTTC
-	TRBJ2-3	TRBD1	TRBV7-7	CASSQGTGPTDTQYF	TGTGCCAGCAGCCAAGGGACAGGTCCTACAGATACGCAGTATTTT
few	TRBJ1-5	-	TRBV2	CASKVYSNQPQHF	TGTGCCAGCAAAGTCTATAGCAATCAGCCCCAGCATTTT
-	TRBJ1-6	TRBD1	TRBV20-1	CSASETGNNSPLHF	TGCAGTGCTAGCGAGACAGGGAACAACTCACCCCTCCACTTT
-	TRBJ2-1	TRBD2	TRBV11-2	CASSLVLAGTYNEQFF	TGTGCCAGCAGCTTAGTCTTAGCGGGGACCTACAATGAGCAGTTCTTC
-	TRBJ1-5	TRBD1	TRBV4-2	CASSQVLWTGIHQPQHF	TGTGCCAGCAGCCAAGTTCTCTGGACAGGGATACATCAGCCCCAGCATTTT